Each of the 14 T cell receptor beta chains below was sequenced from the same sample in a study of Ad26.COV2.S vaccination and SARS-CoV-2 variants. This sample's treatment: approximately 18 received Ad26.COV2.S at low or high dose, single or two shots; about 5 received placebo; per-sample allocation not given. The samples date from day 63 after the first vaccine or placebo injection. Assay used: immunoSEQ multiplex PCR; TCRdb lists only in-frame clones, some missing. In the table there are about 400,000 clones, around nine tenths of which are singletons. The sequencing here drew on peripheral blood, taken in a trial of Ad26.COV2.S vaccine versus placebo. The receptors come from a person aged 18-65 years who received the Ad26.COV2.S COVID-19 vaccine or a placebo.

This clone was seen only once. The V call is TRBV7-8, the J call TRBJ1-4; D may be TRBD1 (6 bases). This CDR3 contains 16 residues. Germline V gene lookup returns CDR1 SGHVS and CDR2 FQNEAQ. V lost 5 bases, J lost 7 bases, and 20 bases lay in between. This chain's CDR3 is CASSLVKGGRGEKLFF. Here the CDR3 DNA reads TGTGCCAGCAGCCTCGTGAAAGGGGGTAGGGGTGAAAAACTGTTTTTT.

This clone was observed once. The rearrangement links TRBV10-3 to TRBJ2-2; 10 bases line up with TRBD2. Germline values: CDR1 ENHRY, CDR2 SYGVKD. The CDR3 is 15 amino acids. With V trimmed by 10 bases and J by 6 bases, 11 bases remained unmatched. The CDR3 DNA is TGTGCCAGCAAGCGGGAGGGCCGTGTGGCCGGGGAGCTGTTTTTT. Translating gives CASKREGRVAGELFF.

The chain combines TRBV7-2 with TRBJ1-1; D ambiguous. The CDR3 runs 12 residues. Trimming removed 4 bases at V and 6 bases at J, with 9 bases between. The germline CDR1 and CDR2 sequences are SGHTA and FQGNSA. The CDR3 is CASSSGFAEAFF. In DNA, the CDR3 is TGTGCCAGCAGCTCGGGCTTTGCTGAAGCTTTCTTT.

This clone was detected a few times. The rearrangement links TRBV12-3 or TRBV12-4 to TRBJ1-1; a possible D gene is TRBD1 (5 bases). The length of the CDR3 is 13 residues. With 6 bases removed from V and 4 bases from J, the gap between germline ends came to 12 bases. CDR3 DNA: TGTGCCAGCAGCTCTCAGGGAAGCACTGAAGCTTTCTTT. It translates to CASSSQGSTEAFF.

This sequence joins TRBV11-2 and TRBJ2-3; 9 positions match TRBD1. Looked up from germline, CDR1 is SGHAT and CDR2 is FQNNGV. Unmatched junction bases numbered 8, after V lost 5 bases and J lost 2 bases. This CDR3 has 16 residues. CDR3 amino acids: CASSKTGTGFTDTQYF. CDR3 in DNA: TGTGCCAGCAGCAAAACCGGGACAGGGTTCACAGATACGCAGTATTTT.

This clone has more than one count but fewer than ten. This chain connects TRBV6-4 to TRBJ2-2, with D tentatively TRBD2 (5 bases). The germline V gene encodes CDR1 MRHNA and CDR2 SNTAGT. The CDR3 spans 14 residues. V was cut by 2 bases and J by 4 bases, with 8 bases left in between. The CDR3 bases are TGTGCCAGCAGTGACGGGAGTGTCACCGGGGAGCTGTTTTTT. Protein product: CASSDGSVTGELFF.

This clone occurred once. The CDR3 region is CASTSGGNTIYF. In DNA form, the CDR3 reads TGTGCCAGCACCTCGGGGGGAAACACCATATATTTT. The chain recombines TRBV6-5 with TRBJ1-3; unclear D gene. CDR3 size: 12 residues. Germline CDR1 and CDR2: MNHEY and SVGAGI. Trimming left V 7 bases short and J 4 bases short, with 8 bases between.

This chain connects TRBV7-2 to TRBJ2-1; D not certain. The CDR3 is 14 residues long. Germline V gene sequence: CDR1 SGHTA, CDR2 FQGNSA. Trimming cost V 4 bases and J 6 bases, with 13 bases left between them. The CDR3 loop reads CASSSRTLSNEQFF. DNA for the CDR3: TGTGCCAGCAGCTCGCGGACGCTCTCCAATGAGCAGTTCTTC.

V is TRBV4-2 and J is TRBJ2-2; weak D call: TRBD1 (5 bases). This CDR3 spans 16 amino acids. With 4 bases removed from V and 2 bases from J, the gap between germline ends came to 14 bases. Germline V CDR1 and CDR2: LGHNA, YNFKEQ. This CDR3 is CASSRGWGSNTGELFF. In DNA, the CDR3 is TGTGCCAGCAGCCGAGGCTGGGGCAGTAACACCGGGGAGCTGTTTTTT.

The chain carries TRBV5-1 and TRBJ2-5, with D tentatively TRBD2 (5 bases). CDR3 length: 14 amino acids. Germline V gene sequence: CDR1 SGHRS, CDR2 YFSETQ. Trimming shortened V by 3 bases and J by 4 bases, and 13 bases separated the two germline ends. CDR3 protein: CASSSGWAAETQYF. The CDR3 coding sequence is TGCGCCAGCAGCTCGGGGTGGGCAGCAGAGACCCAGTACTTC.

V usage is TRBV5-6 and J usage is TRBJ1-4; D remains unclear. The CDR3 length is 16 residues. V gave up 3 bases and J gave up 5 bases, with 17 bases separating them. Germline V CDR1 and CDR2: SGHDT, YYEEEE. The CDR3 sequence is CASSSPGLYGNEKLFF. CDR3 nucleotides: TGTGCCAGCAGCTCCCCCGGATTGTACGGGAATGAAAAACTGTTTTTT.

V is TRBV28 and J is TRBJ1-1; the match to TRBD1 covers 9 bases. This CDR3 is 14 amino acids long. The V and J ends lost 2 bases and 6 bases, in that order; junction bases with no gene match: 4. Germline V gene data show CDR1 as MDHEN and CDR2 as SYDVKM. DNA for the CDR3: TGTGCCAGCAGTTTAGGGGACAGGGTCTCTGAAGCTTTCTTT. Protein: CASSLGDRVSEAFF.

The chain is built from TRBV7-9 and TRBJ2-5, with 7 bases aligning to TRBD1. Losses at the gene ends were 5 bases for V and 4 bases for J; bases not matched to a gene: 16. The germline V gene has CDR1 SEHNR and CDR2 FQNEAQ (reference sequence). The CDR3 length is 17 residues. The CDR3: CASSPSTGINFGETQYF. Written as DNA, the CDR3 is TGTGCCAGCAGCCCCTCGACAGGGATCAATTTTGGAGAGACCCAGTACTTC. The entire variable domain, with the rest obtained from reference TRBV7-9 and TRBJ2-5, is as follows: DTGVSQNPRHKITKRGQNVTFRCDPISEHNRLYWYRQTLGQGPEFLTYFQNEAQLEKSRLLSDRFSAERPKGSFSTLEIQRTEQGDSAMYLCASSPSTGINFGETQYFGPGTRLLVL.

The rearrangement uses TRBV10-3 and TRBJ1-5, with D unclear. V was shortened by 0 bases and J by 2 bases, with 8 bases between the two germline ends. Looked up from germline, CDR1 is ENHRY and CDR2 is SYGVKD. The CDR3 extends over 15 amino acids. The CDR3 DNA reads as TGTGCCATCAGTGAGTCCGGGGAAGGCAATCAGCCCCAGCATTTT. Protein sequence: CAISESGEGNQPQHF.